The clone carrying this TCR beta chain was counted between two and nine times. This CDR3 is 12 amino acids long. V lost 6 bases and J 4 bases, leaving 9 bases between the germline ends. The record originates from a study of molecular identifiers for immune sequencing clone quantification. Each CDR3 protein gets one entry after TCRdb re-called the PCR reads with MiXCR. The top ten hold approximately 0.75% of the sample, which has some 590,000 distinct CDR3 sequences, roughly 27% seen once. The rearrangement joins TRBV12-3 or TRBV12-4 to TRBJ1-2; the D gene is possibly TRBD1 (5 bases). The sequencing sample was made of naive CD8+ T cells from blood, with Jurkat cell RNA spiked in. The subset is: FACS-sorted CD8+CD4-CCR7+CD45RA+ naive T cells. This clonotype originated in a human donor in good health. Some libraries in this study had Jurkat cell RNA spiked in. CDR3 DNA sequence: TGTGCCAGCAGCGACAGTCCCTATGGCTACACCTTC. It translates to CASSDSPYGYTF.